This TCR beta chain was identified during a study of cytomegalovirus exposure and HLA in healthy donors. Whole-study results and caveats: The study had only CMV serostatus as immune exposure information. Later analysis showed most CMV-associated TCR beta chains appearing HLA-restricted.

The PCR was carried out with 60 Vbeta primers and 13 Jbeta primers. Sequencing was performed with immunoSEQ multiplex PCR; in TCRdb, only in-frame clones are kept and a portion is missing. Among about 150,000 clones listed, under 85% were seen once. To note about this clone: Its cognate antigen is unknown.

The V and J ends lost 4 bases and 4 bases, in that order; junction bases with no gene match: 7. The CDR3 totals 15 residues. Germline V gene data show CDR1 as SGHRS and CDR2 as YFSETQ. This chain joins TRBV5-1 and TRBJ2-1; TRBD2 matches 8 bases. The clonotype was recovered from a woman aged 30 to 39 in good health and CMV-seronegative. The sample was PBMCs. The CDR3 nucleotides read TGCGCCAGCAGCCCCGGGGGGGGTATTTACAATGAGCAGTTCTTC. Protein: CASSPGGGIYNEQFF.